This T cell receptor (beta chain) was observed in a study of OX40 agonist ivuxolimab in advanced cancers. Study-wide context: Ivuxolimab, an antibody acting as an agonist of OX40 (CD134), was used to treat patients. Findings and limits, study-wide: It was not determined which antigens were specifically recognized by the peripheral T cells that had undergone clonal expansion.

Germline assignment: CDR1 LNHDA and CDR2 SQIVND (reference sequence). The CDR3 extends over 18 amino acids. The V end lost 5 bases, the J end lost 1 base, and 20 bases lay between the germline ends. The table came from immunoSEQ multiplex PCR; TCRdb's copy has only in-frame clones and leaves some out. The sample lists fewer than 85,000 clones; 84% were seen once. Turning to this clone: Its specificity is not known.

This sample comprised CD4+ or CD8+ T cells sorted from blood, obtained in a trial of the OX40 agonist ivuxolimab. This rearrangement joins TRBV19 to TRBJ2-2; D might be TRBD1 (6 bases). This clonotype originated in an adult with an advanced solid tumor such as melanoma, head and neck, liver or kidney cancer. The CDR3 loop reads CASSRYMGAALNTGELFF. The DNA for the CDR3 is TGTGCCAGTAGTCGATATATGGGGGCCGCCCTGAACACCGGGGAGCTGTTTTTT.